This T cell receptor (beta chain) emerged from a study of control samples from healthy donors and cancer patients. In germline, CDR1 is SGHDT, CDR2 YYEEEE. CDR3 length: 13 amino acids. Trimming shortened V by 3 bases and J by 5 bases, and 8 bases separated the two germline ends. Profiling relied on immunoSEQ multiplex PCR, and the TCRdb table lists in-frame clones only, not all of them. The sample carries some 170,000 clones, about 94% recorded once. The receptor was derived from a man aged 55 to 70 with colorectal cancer. The sample consisted of PBMCs. This chain connects TRBV5-6 to TRBJ1-4, with D hard to call. This CDR3 is CASSSGGNEKLFF. CDR3 DNA sequence: TGTGCCAGCAGCTCCGGAGGGAATGAAAAACTGTTTTTT.